One sample yielded the 10 T cell receptor beta chains listed below, sequenced in a study of prognosis after radiotherapy for stage I lung cancer (dated by TCRdb to 2020 to 2023). The instrument given in TCRdb is Illumina HiSeq 3000. Two rounds of multiplex PCR were performed to amplify the TCR beta CDR3 region from genomic DNA. In the first round of PCR, primers specific to each TRBV and TRBJ gene were used, and the primer sequences are filed in Chinese patent CN105087789A. TCRdb itself trimmed the public reads at Q25 with fastp, ran MiXCR and retained productive beta chains. Each CDR3 protein gets just one entry, which takes the most common genes and DNA from the rows behind it. For this sample there are 20,000 to 25,000 distinct CDR3 sequences; around 46% appear just once. The top ten clones comprise 25% to 35% of the sample. The input for sequencing was PBMCs, taken before or after stereotactic body radiation therapy (not recorded which). These receptors came from a donor aged 50 or older with non-small cell lung cancer.

The CDR3 reads CASRGAQSYEQYF. The CDR3 nucleotides read TGTGCCAGCAGGGGGGCCCAGAGTTACGAGCAGTACTTC. This chain joins TRBV28 and TRBJ2-7; tentatively, D is TRBD1 (6 bases). The germline V and J ends were trimmed by 6 bases and 4 bases, with 13 bases remaining between them. The length of the CDR3 is 13 residues. Germline V gives CDR1 MDHEN, CDR2 SYDVKM.

In this sample, this clonotype turned up a few times. The chain is built from TRBV12-3 or TRBV12-4 and TRBJ1-2; possibly TRBD1 for D (6 bases). This CDR3 is built from 17 residues. V lost 6 bases, J lost 0 bases, and 20 bases lay in between. The CDR3 DNA reads TGTGCCAGCAGGGGGACGACAGGCACCACAGCTAACTATGGCTACACCTTC. Amino acids: CASRGTTGTTANYGYTF.

This clonotype is medium-sized within its sample. The chain employs TRBV27 and TRBJ1-1; a weak D match, TRBD1 (6 bases). Trimming removed 6 bases from V and 7 bases from J, with 12 bases in between. CDR3 size: 12 residues. Per germline, CDR1 MNHEY and CDR2 SMNVEV (reference sequence). Written as DNA, the CDR3 is TGTGCCAGCAGCCCGACAGGACGTGAAGCTTTCTTT. Amino acid sequence: CASSPTGREAFF.

This clonotype was seen repeatedly, ten times or more. This sequence joins TRBV20-1 and TRBJ2-3; D perhaps matches TRBD2 (5 bases). The germline CDR1 and CDR2 sequences are DFQATT and SNEGSKA (reference sequence). This CDR3 is 15 amino acids long. The ends were cut back, 0 bases at V and 2 bases at J, with 12 bases in the middle. The CDR3 nucleotides are TGCAGTGCTAGAGATAATACGGGGAACACAGATACGCAGTATTTT. It specifies CSARDNTGNTDTQYF.

Comment on this clonotype: One junction end does not reproduce the germline sequence, and a read error may be involved. The rearrangement joins TRBV6-2 or TRBV6-3 to TRBJ2-3; 9 nucleotides match TRBD1. From germline, CDR1 is MNHEY and CDR2 SVGEGT. CDR3 length equals 14 residues. The CDR3 DNA sequence: TGTGTCAGCAGACTACAGGGGGCGGGATATACGCAGTATTTT. It codes for CVSRLQGAGYTQYF.

This clonotype was seen ten or more times. The J gene is TRBJ1-1, the V gene TRBV12-3 or TRBV12-4; D gene uncertain. V lost 7 bases, J lost 0 bases, and 15 bases lay in between. This CDR3 has 15 amino acids. The CDR3 DNA follows: TGTGCCAGCACACCGGACGGATACATGAACACTGAAGCTTTCTTT. As protein: CASTPDGYMNTEAFF.

A few counts support this clonotype. The V gene is TRBV7-8, the J gene TRBJ2-2; D not resolved. CDR1 and CDR2 (germline): SGHVS, FQNEAQ. The germline V and J ends were trimmed by 4 bases and 7 bases, with 10 bases remaining between them. The CDR3 loop spans 13 amino acids. The CDR3 nucleotides read TGTGCCAGCAGCTCTTTCATGAGCGGGGAGCTGTTTTTT. Amino acid sequence: CASSSFMSGELFF.

A remark on this clonotype: A much larger clone differs from this one at a single base, so this may be a read error. This CDR3 is CAWIARGGAEAFF. CDR3 coding DNA: TGTGCCTGGATCGCCCGGGGGGGCGCTGAAGCTTTCTTT. The chain is built from TRBV30 and TRBJ1-1; D may be TRBD1 (6 bases). The CDR3 spans 13 residues. The V end was cut by 4 bases, the J end by 6 bases, with 15 bases between. Germline values: CDR1 GTSNPN, CDR2 SVGIG (reference sequence).

This sequence joins TRBV27 and TRBJ2-1; D is possibly TRBD1 (6 bases). V lost 0 bases to trimming and J lost 12 bases, with 12 bases between them. The CDR3 has 13 residues. Per the germline V gene, CDR1 is MNHEY and CDR2 is SMNVEV (reference sequence). CDR3 amino acids: CASSLSGAITQFF. The CDR3 bases are TGTGCCAGCAGTTTATCGGGGGCTATAACGCAGTTCTTC.

This clonotype has a count of ten or more. The chain is built from TRBV28 and TRBJ2-2; 7 nucleotides align to TRBD1. Trimming at V came to 7 bases and at J to 4 bases, leaving 9 bases not matched to a gene. In germline, CDR1 is MDHEN, CDR2 SYDVKM. The CDR3 has 15 amino acids. CDR3 sequence reads: CASTKTGSGTGELFF. In nucleotides, the CDR3 is TGTGCCAGCACGAAGACAGGGTCTGGCACCGGGGAGCTGTTTTTT. The whole variable domain, remainder taken from reference TRBV28 and TRBJ2-2, is DVKVTQSSRYLVKRTGEKVFLECVQDMDHENMFWYRQDPGLGLRLIYFSYDVKMKEKGDIPEGYSVSREKKERFSLILESASTNQTSMYLCASTKTGSGTGELFFGEGSRLTVL.